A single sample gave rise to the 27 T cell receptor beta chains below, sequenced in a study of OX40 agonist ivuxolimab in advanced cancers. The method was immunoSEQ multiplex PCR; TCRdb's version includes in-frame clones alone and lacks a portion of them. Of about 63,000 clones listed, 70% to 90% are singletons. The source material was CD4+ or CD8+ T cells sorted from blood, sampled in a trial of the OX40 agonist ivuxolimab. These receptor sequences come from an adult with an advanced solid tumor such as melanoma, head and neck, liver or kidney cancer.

The CDR3 bases are TGTGCCAGCAAGACCGGGACAGGGGTAAATCAGCCCCAGCATTTT. Protein: CASKTGTGVNQPQHF. This chain uses TRBV2 with TRBJ1-5; 10 nucleotides align to TRBD1. This CDR3 has 15 residues. The germline V gene has CDR1 SNHLY and CDR2 FYNNEI. V shed 7 bases and J 4 bases; nucleotides not matched to a gene: 7.

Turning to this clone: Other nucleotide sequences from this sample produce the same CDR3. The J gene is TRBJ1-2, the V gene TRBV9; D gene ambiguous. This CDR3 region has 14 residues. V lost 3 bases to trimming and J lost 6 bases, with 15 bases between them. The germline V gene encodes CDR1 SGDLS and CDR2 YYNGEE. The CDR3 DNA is TGTGCCAGCAGCGCCGGTAATGGGCGAAATGGCTACACCTTC. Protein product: CASSAGNGRNGYTF.

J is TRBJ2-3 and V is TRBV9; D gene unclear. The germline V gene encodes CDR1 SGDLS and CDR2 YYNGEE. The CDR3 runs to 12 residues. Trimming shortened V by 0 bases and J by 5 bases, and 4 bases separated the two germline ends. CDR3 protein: CASSVAEDTQYF. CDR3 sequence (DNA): TGTGCCAGCAGCGTAGCTGAAGATACGCAGTATTTT.

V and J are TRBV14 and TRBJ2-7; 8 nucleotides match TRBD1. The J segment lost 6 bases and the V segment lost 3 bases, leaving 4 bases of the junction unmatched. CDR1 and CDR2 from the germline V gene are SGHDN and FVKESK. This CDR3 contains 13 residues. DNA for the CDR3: TGTGCCAGCAGCCACGGACAGGGCGCCGAGCAGTACTTC. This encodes CASSHGQGAEQYF.

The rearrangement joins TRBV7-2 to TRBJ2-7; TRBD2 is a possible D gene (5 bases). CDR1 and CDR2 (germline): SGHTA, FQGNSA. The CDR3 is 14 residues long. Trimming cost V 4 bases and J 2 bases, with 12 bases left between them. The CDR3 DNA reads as TGTGCCAGCAGCTCTGGACTGCTTCCCTACGAGCAGTACTTC. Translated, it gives CASSSGLLPYEQYF.

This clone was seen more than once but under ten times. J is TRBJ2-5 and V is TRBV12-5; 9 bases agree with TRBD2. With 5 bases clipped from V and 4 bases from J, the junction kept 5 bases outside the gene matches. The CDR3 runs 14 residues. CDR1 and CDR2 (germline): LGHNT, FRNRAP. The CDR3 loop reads CASGGGREAETQYF. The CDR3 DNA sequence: TGTGCTAGTGGTGGCGGGAGGGAGGCAGAGACCCAGTACTTC.

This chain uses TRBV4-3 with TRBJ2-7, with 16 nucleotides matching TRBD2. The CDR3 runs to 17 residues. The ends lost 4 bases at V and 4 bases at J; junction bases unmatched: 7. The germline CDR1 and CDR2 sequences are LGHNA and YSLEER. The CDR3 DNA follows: TGCGCCAGCAGCCGGGGACTAGCGGGAGGGCCCTTGTACGAGCAGTACTTC. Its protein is CASSRGLAGGPLYEQYF.

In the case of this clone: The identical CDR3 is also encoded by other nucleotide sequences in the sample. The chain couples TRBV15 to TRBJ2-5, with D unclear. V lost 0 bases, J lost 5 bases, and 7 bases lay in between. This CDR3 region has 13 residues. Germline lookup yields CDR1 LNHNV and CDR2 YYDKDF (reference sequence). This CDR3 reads CATSRDGRETQYF. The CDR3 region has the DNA TGTGCCACCAGCAGAGATGGGCGGGAGACCCAGTACTTC.

CDR3 protein: CASSLDRYENEQYF. The CDR3 nucleotides are TGTGCCAGCAGCTTAGATCGATACGAAAACGAGCAGTACTTC. The chain recombines TRBV11-2 with TRBJ2-7; no definite D call. Looked up from germline, CDR1 is SGHAT and CDR2 is FQNNGV. The CDR3 is 14 amino acids. Trimming removed 0 bases from V and 5 bases from J, with 11 bases in between.

The CDR3 reads CAISEPTGDRYGYTF. The CDR3, as DNA: TGTGCCATCAGTGAGCCGACAGGGGACCGCTATGGCTACACCTTC. The chain combines TRBV10-3 with TRBJ1-2; 8 bases line up with TRBD1. The ends lost 2 bases at V and 4 bases at J; junction bases unmatched: 6. This CDR3 region has 15 residues. CDR1 and CDR2 from the germline V gene are ENHRY and SYGVKD.

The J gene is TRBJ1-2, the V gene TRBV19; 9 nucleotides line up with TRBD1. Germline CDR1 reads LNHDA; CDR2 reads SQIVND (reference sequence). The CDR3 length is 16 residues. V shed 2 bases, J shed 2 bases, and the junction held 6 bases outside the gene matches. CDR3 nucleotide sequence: TGTGCCAGTAGTATAATTTCGACAGGGGGAAACTATGGCTACACCTTC. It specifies CASSIISTGGNYGYTF.

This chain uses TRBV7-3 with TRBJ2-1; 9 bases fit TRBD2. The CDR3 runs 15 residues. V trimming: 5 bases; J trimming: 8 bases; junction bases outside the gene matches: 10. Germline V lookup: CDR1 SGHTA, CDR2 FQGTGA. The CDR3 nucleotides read TGTGCCAGCAGCAAACTAGCGGGCCTAGGAGATGAGCAGTTCTTC. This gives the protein CASSKLAGLGDEQFF.

The CDR3 DNA follows: TGTGCCAGCAGTTACGGGACTAGCGTATACGAGCAGTACTTC. Translating gives CASSYGTSVYEQYF. The V gene is TRBV6-6, the J gene TRBJ2-7; 10 nucleotides match TRBD2. The CDR3 runs 14 residues. Germline-derived CDR1 and CDR2 are MNHNY and SVGAGI (reference sequence). Germline trimming cut 2 bases from V and 4 bases from J; bases unmatched to any gene: 2.

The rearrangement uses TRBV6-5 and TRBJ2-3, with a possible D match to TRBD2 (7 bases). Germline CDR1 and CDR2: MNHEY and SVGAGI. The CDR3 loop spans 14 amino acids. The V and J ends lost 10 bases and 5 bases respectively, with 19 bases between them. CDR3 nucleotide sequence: TGTGCCACCTCAAACGGGGGGCACGGAGATACGCAGTATTTT. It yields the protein CATSNGGHGDTQYF.

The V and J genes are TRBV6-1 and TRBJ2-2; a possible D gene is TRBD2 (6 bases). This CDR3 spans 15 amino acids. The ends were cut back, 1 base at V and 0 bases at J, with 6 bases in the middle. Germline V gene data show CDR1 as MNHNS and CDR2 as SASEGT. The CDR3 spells CASSEGRANTGELFF. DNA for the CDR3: TGTGCCAGCAGTGAAGGGAGGGCGAACACCGGGGAGCTGTTTTTT.

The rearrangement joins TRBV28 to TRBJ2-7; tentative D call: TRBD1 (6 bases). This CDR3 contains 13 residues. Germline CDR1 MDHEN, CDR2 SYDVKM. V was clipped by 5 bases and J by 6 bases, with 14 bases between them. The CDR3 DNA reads TGTGCCAGCAGTCCGACAGGTTTAAGCGAGCAGTACTTC. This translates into CASSPTGLSEQYF.

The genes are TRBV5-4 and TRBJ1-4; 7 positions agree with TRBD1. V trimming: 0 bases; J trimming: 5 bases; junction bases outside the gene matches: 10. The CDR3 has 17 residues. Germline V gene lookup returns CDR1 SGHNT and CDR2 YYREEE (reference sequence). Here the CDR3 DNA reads TGTGCCAGCAGCTTGGAAAGGGGGCGAGGCAAAAATGAAAAACTGTTTTTT. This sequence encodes CASSLERGRGKNEKLFF.

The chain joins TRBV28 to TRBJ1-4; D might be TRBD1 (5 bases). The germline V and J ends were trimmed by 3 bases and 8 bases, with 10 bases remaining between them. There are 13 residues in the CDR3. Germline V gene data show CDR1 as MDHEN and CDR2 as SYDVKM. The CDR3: CASSLGGGEKLFF. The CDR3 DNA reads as TGTGCCAGCAGTTTGGGGGGAGGGGAAAAACTGTTTTTT.

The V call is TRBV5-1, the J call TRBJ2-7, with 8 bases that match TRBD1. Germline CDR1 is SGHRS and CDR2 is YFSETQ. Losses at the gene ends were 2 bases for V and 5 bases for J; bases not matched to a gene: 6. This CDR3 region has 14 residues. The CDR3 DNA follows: TGCGCCAGCAGCTTAAGGACAGGGAAAGACGAGCAGTACTTC. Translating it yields CASSLRTGKDEQYF.

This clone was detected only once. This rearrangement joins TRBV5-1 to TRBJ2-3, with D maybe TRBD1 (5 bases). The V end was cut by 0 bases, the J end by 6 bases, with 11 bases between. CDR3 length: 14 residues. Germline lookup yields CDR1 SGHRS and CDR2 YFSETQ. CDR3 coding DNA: TGCGCCAGCAGCTTGGACCCTAAGGGGGATACGCAGTATTTT. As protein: CASSLDPKGDTQYF.

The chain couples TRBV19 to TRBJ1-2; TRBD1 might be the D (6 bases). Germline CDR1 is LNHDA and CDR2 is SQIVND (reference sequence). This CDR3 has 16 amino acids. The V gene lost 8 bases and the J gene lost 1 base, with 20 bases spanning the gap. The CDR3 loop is CASQGGPEHDNYGYTF. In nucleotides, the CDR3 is TGTGCCAGTCAAGGGGGACCCGAACACGATAACTATGGCTACACCTTC.

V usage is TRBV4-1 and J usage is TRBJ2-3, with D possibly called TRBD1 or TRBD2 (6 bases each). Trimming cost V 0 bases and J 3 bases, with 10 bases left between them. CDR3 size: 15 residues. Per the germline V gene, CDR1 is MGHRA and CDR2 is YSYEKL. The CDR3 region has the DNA TGCGCCAGCAGCCAAGACGAGGGGGGAACAGATACGCAGTATTTT. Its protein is CASSQDEGGTDTQYF.

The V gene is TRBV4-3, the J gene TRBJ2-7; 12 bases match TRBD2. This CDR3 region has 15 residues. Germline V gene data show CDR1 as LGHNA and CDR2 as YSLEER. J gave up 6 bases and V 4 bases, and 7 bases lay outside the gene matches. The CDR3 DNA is TGCGCCAGCAGCCCATCTAGCGGGAGGGCCTCCGAGCAGTACTTC. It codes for CASSPSSGRASEQYF.

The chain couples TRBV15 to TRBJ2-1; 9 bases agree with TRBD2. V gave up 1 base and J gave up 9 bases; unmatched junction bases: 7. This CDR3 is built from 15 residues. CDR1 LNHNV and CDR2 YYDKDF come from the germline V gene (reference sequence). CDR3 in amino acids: CATSRGGTSTAEQFF. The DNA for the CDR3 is TGTGCCACCAGCAGAGGCGGGACTAGCACGGCTGAGCAGTTCTTC. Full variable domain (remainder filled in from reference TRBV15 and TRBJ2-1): DAMVIQNPRYQVTQFGKPVTLSCSQTLNHNVMYWYQQKSSQAPKLLFHYYDKDFNNEADTPDNFQSRRPNTSFCFLDIRSPGLGDTAMYLCATSRGGTSTAEQFFGPGTRLTVL.

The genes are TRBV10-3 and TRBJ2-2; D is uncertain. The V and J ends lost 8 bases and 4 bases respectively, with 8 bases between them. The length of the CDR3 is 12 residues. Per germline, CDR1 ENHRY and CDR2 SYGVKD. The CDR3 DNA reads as TGTGCCATCGGTGCGTTCACCGGGGAGCTGTTTTTT. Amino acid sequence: CAIGAFTGELFF.

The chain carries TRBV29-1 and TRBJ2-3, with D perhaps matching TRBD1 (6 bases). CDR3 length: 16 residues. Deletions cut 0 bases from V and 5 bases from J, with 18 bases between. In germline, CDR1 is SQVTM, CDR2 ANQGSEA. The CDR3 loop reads CSVEEYDRPPGDTQYF. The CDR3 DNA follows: TGCAGCGTTGAAGAGTATGACAGGCCACCTGGAGATACGCAGTATTTT.

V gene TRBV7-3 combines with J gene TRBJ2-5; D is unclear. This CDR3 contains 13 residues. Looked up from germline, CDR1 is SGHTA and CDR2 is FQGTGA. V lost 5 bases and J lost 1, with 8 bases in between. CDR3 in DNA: TGTGCCAGCAGCCTGGGATCCCAAGAGACCCAGTACTTC. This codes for CASSLGSQETQYF.